This paragraph reports one T cell receptor (beta chain). Its antigen remains unknown. A much bigger clone sits one base away, suggesting this may be a read error. This sample also contains other DNA sequences that code for the same CDR3. The length of the CDR3 is 11 residues. The germline V and J ends were trimmed by 0 bases and 2 bases, with 1 base remaining between them. Germline assignment: CDR1 GTSNPN and CDR2 SVGIG (reference sequence). The sample comes from a study of shared clonotypes between healthy human individuals. Study background: CD4 naive cells filled three plates per donor, CD4 memory three, CD8 naive two and CD8 memory one.

Regarding the study as a whole: Researchers found naive subsets generally carried larger estimated richness than memory subsets.

Profiled with immunoSEQ multiplex PCR; TCRdb holds only in-frame clones, not every one. The sample contains millions of clones, roughly 94% of which appear only once. This chain connects TRBV30 to TRBJ1-1; D is unclear. This TCR came from a man in his late teens or twenties in good health. The sample taken for sequencing was naive CD4+ T cells sorted from blood. Described subset: CD45RA+ positively selected. CDR3 region: CAWSVNTEAFF. CDR3 sequence (DNA): TGTGCCTGGAGTGTTAACACTGAAGCTTTCTTT.